These 17 T cell receptor beta chains originate from one sample sequenced in a study of cytotoxic CD8 clonotypes in ibrutinib-treated CLL. Repertoires were generated with immunoSEQ multiplex PCR, while TCRdb's copy carries only in-frame clones and drops some. The table has 90,000 to 150,000 clones, 55% to 75% seen once. The sample here was PBMCs, taken after 24 months of ibrutinib treatment. The receptors derive from a human donor with chronic lymphocytic leukemia.

The V and J genes are TRBV2 and TRBJ2-1, with unresolved D. The CDR3 runs to 15 residues. Germline CDR1 and CDR2: SNHLY and FYNNEI. V was pared by 7 bases and J by 0 bases, with 13 bases between. This chain's CDR3 is CASIFGGSSYNEQFF. CDR3 DNA: TGTGCCAGCATTTTTGGCGGTTCCTCCTACAATGAGCAGTTCTTC.

The sample holds many counts of this clone. The V gene is TRBV15, the J gene TRBJ2-7; no firm D call. Germline lookup yields CDR1 LNHNV and CDR2 YYDKDF (reference sequence). This CDR3 region has 13 residues. Trimming took 5 bases from V and 0 from J, leaving 8 bases between them. CDR3 protein: CATSLESSYEQYF. CDR3 DNA: TGTGCCACCAGCTTAGAGAGCTCCTACGAGCAGTACTTC.

The chain carries TRBV18 and TRBJ1-1, with D possibly matching TRBD1 (5 bases). CDR1 and CDR2 (germline): KGHSH, LQKENI. The length of the CDR3 is 15 residues. Trimming took 0 bases from V and 0 from J, leaving 8 bases between them. Here the CDR3 reads CASSPPGHMNTEAFF. The CDR3 bases are TGTGCCAGCTCACCACCGGGGCACATGAACACTGAAGCTTTCTTT.

The count of this clone is one. The chain combines TRBV19 with TRBJ1-5; possibly TRBD1 for D (5 bases). The CDR3 extends over 14 amino acids. Germline CDR1 LNHDA, CDR2 SQIVND (reference sequence). V lost 9 bases, J lost 3 bases, and 15 bases lay in between. In nucleotides, the CDR3 is TGTGCCAGCGGGAGGGGCCGAGTCAATCAGCCCCAGCATTTT. Its translation is CASGRGRVNQPQHF.

The CDR3 region has the DNA TGTGCCAGCAGTGATCCTGGGCAGACCCTAGGGGAGCAGTACTTC. It specifies CASSDPGQTLGEQYF. This chain links TRBV25-1 with TRBJ2-7; D not resolved. From germline, CDR1 is MGHDK and CDR2 SYGVNS. The V and J ends lost 3 bases and 7 bases respectively, with 19 bases between them. The CDR3 has 15 amino acids.

V is TRBV10-1 and J is TRBJ2-3; 11 nucleotides line up with TRBD1. Losses at the gene ends were 6 bases for V and 2 bases for J; bases not matched to a gene: 7. The CDR3 runs to 16 residues. The germline gives CDR1 WNHNN, CDR2 SYGVQD (reference sequence). CDR3 region: CASRPDRGRVTDTQYF. For the CDR3, the DNA is TGCGCCAGCAGACCGGACAGGGGGCGAGTCACAGATACGCAGTATTTT.

The chain has TRBV6-5 and TRBJ2-7, with a tentative D call TRBD1 (5 bases). The CDR3 is made up of 12 amino acids. Germline V lookup: CDR1 MNHEY, CDR2 SVGAGI. The CDR3 sequence is CAVTARPYEQYF. CDR3 nucleotides: TGTGCTGTGACAGCTCGTCCCTACGAGCAGTACTTC.

A single count supports this clone. The chain recombines TRBV6-5 with TRBJ2-7; D is tentatively TRBD1 or TRBD2 (5 bases each). The germline CDR1 and CDR2 sequences are MNHEY and SVGAGI. The CDR3 has 15 amino acids. The ends were cut back, 0 bases at V and 5 bases at J, with 14 bases in the middle. The CDR3 nucleotides are TGTGCCAGCAGTTACTCGGGACCGCCTCGGAACGAGCAGTACTTC. Its protein is CASSYSGPPRNEQYF.

J is TRBJ2-5 and V is TRBV5-1; perhaps D is TRBD1 or TRBD2 (5 bases each). CDR1 SGHRS and CDR2 YFSETQ come from the germline V gene. The CDR3 is 13 amino acids. V was clipped by 1 base and J by 9 bases, with 13 bases between them. The CDR3 DNA follows: TGCGCCAGCAGCTTGACCGAACGGGGCGCCCAGTACTTC. Translating it yields CASSLTERGAQYF.

The chain carries TRBV6-4 and TRBJ1-2, with D perhaps TRBD1 (6 bases). V gave up 5 bases and J gave up 4 bases, with 23 bases separating them. This CDR3 region has 17 residues. Germline CDR1 MRHNA, CDR2 SNTAGT. In nucleotides, the CDR3 is TGTGCCAGCAGTCCATGGCAGGGGTCCCAGGGGCTCTATGGCTACACCTTC. Protein: CASSPWQGSQGLYGYTF.

The chain is built from TRBV11-3 and TRBJ2-6; D is perhaps TRBD2 (6 bases). The ends were cut back, 6 bases at V and 1 base at J, with 10 bases in the middle. The germline CDR1 and CDR2 sequences are SGHNT and YENEEA. The CDR3 spans 15 residues. The CDR3 loop is CASSRGISGANVLTF. CDR3 DNA: TGTGCCAGCAGTCGGGGGATTTCTGGGGCCAACGTCCTGACTTTC.

The CDR3 reads CASSLLTGTPPVEQYF. DNA for the CDR3: TGTGCCAGCAGCCTCCTGACAGGCACGCCGCCCGTGGAGCAGTACTTC. The chain has TRBV11-1 and TRBJ2-7, with a possible D match to TRBD1 (6 bases). Germline CDR1 SGHAT, CDR2 FQDESV (reference sequence). The V and J ends lost 5 bases and 7 bases respectively, with 24 bases between them. This CDR3 contains 16 residues.

The J gene is TRBJ1-5, the V gene TRBV19, with D maybe TRBD1 (6 bases). Trimming cost V 0 bases and J 5 bases, with 8 bases left between them. Per germline, CDR1 LNHDA and CDR2 SQIVND (reference sequence). The CDR3 consists of 14 residues. Here the CDR3 reads CASSIDRGHQPQHF. As DNA, the CDR3 is TGTGCCAGTAGTATAGACAGGGGCCATCAGCCCCAGCATTTT.

CDR3 in DNA: TGTGCCAGCAGCTTAGGGACAGGAGGCCCGGCGGTGTACGAGCAGTACTTC. Translating it yields CASSLGTGGPAVYEQYF. The chain links TRBV7-6 to TRBJ2-7, with TRBD1 matching over 7 bases. Germline loops: CDR1 SGHVS, CDR2 FNYEAQ. There are 17 residues in the CDR3. The J segment lost 4 bases and the V segment lost 1 base, leaving 13 bases of the junction unmatched.

The chain couples TRBV6-6 to TRBJ1-6, with TRBD1 as a possible D gene (5 bases). Germline V lookup: CDR1 MNHNY, CDR2 SVGAGI (reference sequence). This CDR3 contains 15 residues. V lost 5 bases to trimming and J lost 14 bases, with 22 bases between them. Here the CDR3 DNA reads TGTGCCAGCAGTGCCCGGGACGCCGTAAATTCGGCCCTCCACTTT. It codes for CASSARDAVNSALHF.

This chain connects TRBV5-1 to TRBJ2-5; no clear D gene. This CDR3 has 12 residues. Germline loops: CDR1 SGHRS, CDR2 YFSETQ. The V end was cut by 2 bases, the J end by 3 bases, with 5 bases between. DNA for the CDR3: TGCGCCAGCAGCTTACGAAAAGAGACCCAGTACTTC. This codes for CASSLRKETQYF.

This sequence joins TRBV4-1 and TRBJ1-1; 8 bases map to TRBD1. Germline assignment: CDR1 MGHRA and CDR2 YSYEKL. CDR3 size: 14 residues. With 4 bases clipped from V and 1 base from J, the junction kept 2 bases outside the gene matches. This CDR3 is CASSLGQANTEAFF. CDR3 bases: TGCGCCAGCAGCCTGGGACAGGCGAACACTGAAGCTTTCTTT.